One sample yielded the 16 T cell receptor beta chains listed below, sequenced in a study of cytomegalovirus exposure and HLA in healthy donors. Clones were read by immunoSEQ multiplex PCR, and TCRdb kept only the in-frame ones, dropping some. The sample lists 190,000 or so clones, 80% to 85% occurring once. The sequencing input was PBMCs. Receptors originate from a woman aged 18-29 years in good health and CMV-seropositive.

This clone occurred a few times. This chain uses TRBV10-3 with TRBJ1-6; D gene uncertain. The CDR3 spans 15 residues. Deletions cut 2 bases from V and 10 bases from J, with 15 bases between. The germline V gene encodes CDR1 ENHRY and CDR2 SYGVKD. CDR3 sequence reads: CAISERHDDRSPLHF. As DNA, the CDR3 is TGTGCCATCAGTGAGAGACATGATGACCGCTCACCCCTCCACTTT.

V usage is TRBV11-1 and J usage is TRBJ2-2, with TRBD1 matching over 7 bases. The junction had 6 bases not matched to a gene; V was cut back by 4 bases and J by 1 base. The CDR3 is 16 amino acids. From germline, CDR1 is SGHAT and CDR2 FQDESV (reference sequence). The CDR3: CASSSLTGLNTGELFF. The DNA for the CDR3 is TGTGCCAGCAGCTCCCTGACAGGGCTGAACACCGGGGAGCTGTTTTTT.

The chain carries TRBV2 and TRBJ1-6; D might be TRBD1 (5 bases). V shed 9 bases and J shed 4 bases, with 13 bases lying between them. This CDR3 contains 14 residues. CDR1 is SNHLY, CDR2 FYNNEI, per germline. As DNA, the CDR3 is TGTGCCAGGGGGAAGACAGCGTATAATTCACCCCTCCACTTT. It translates to CARGKTAYNSPLHF.

This chain joins TRBV2 and TRBJ1-5; TRBD1 matches 9 bases. J lost 5 bases, V lost 2 bases, and 7 bases had no gene match. The CDR3 loop spans 16 amino acids. Germline lookup yields CDR1 SNHLY and CDR2 FYNNEI. This chain's CDR3 is CASSELDRGVDQPQHF. The DNA for the CDR3 is TGTGCCAGCAGTGAATTGGACAGGGGAGTCGATCAGCCCCAGCATTTT. Full variable domain (missing parts from reference TRBV2 and TRBJ1-5): EPEVTQTPSHQVTQMGQEVILRCVPISNHLYFYWYRQILGQKVEFLVSFYNNEISEKSEIFDDQFSVERPDGSNFTLKIRSTKLEDSAMYFCASSELDRGVDQPQHFGDGTRLSIL.

This chain links TRBV5-1 with TRBJ1-4; D remains ambiguous. The CDR3 is made up of 14 amino acids. Germline V lookup: CDR1 SGHRS, CDR2 YFSETQ. V dropped 1 base and J dropped 8 bases, with 12 bases sitting between them. This chain's CDR3 is CASSLSGRWEKLFF. The CDR3 bases are TGCGCCAGCAGCTTGAGTGGGCGCTGGGAAAAACTGTTTTTT.

The J gene is TRBJ1-4, the V gene TRBV28, with D unclear. Trimming stripped 3 bases from V and 0 bases from J, with 11 bases between. Germline CDR1 reads MDHEN; CDR2 reads SYDVKM. The CDR3 covers 16 residues. This chain's CDR3 is CASSFQTGTTNEKLFF. CDR3 in DNA: TGTGCCAGCAGTTTTCAAACCGGGACAACTAATGAAAAACTGTTTTTT. The full variable domain, in which reference TRBV28 and TRBJ1-4 provide the parts outside the CDR3, is DVKVTQSSRYLVKRTGEKVFLECVQDMDHENMFWYRQDPGLGLRLIYFSYDVKMKEKGDIPEGYSVSREKKERFSLILESASTNQTSMYLCASSFQTGTTNEKLFFGSGTQLSVL.

V usage is TRBV6-6 and J usage is TRBJ1-6; D uncertain. The CDR3 length is 13 residues. Trimming pared 3 bases from V and 10 bases from J, leaving 10 bases between. Per the germline V gene, CDR1 is MNHNY and CDR2 is SVGAGI (reference sequence). CDR3 residues: CASSYGAGSPLHF. CDR3 nucleotides: TGTGCCAGCAGTTATGGTGCGGGGTCACCCCTCCACTTT.

The V call is TRBV13, the J call TRBJ2-2, with TRBD2 identical over 12 bases. In germline, CDR1 is PRHDT, CDR2 FYEKMQ (reference sequence). This CDR3 is 18 amino acids long. J gave up 9 bases and V 4 bases, and 15 bases lay outside the gene matches. CDR3 nucleotides: TGTGCCAGCAGCTCGAATCCCCCACTAGCGGGGGGCGCTCGGGAGCTGTTTTTT. Protein: CASSSNPPLAGGARELFF.

The rearrangement links TRBV7-8 to TRBJ1-4, with D possibly being TRBD1 (5 bases). Germline CDR1 and CDR2: SGHVS and FQNEAQ. With 0 bases removed from V and 4 bases from J, the gap between germline ends came to 9 bases. The CDR3 consists of 15 residues. This CDR3 is CASSLAQGGNEKLFF. The CDR3 DNA reads as TGTGCCAGCAGCTTAGCGCAGGGAGGTAATGAAAAACTGTTTTTT.

The rearrangement joins TRBV19 to TRBJ2-7, with 13 bases identical to TRBD2. The CDR3 runs to 15 residues. The junction had 4 bases not matched to a gene; V was cut back by 5 bases and J by 3 bases. Germline CDR1 is LNHDA and CDR2 is SQIVND (reference sequence). The CDR3 nucleotides are TGTGCCAGTAGTTCGACTAGCGGGGGGTACTACGAGCAGTACTTC. Translating gives CASSSTSGGYYEQYF.

This clone was seen a single time. V gene TRBV27 combines with J gene TRBJ1-6; D call uncertain. V was clipped by 8 bases and J by 7 bases, with 12 bases between them. The CDR3 has 13 amino acids. Germline V gene data show CDR1 as MNHEY and CDR2 as SMNVEV (reference sequence). The CDR3 sequence is CASQLTVNSPLHF. CDR3 sequence (DNA): TGTGCCAGCCAACTCACAGTCAATTCACCCCTCCACTTT.

The V gene is TRBV29-1, the J gene TRBJ1-1; a possible D gene is TRBD1 (6 bases). CDR1 and CDR2 from the germline V gene are SQVTM and ANQGSEA. The CDR3 extends over 12 amino acids. The V and J ends lost 2 bases and 4 bases respectively, with 8 bases between them. Written as DNA, the CDR3 is TGCAGCGTTGAACAGGGGTCCACTGAAGCTTTCTTT. It yields the protein CSVEQGSTEAFF.

The chain joins TRBV7-2 to TRBJ1-5; possibly TRBD1 for D (6 bases). V shed 4 bases and J shed 2 bases, with 12 bases lying between them. This CDR3 is built from 15 residues. Germline V gene lookup returns CDR1 SGHTA and CDR2 FQGNSA. The CDR3 nucleotides read TGTGCCAGCAGCTCAACAGGGATGGGCAATCAGCCCCAGCATTTT. Translating gives CASSSTGMGNQPQHF.

The gene calls are TRBV18 and TRBJ2-6, with D perhaps TRBD1 (5 bases). CDR3 length: 16 amino acids. Germline lookup yields CDR1 KGHSH and CDR2 LQKENI. V lost 4 bases, J lost 0 bases, and 10 bases lay in between. The chain's CDR3 is CASSLKQGSGANVLTF. CDR3 coding DNA: TGTGCCAGCTCACTAAAGCAGGGCTCTGGGGCCAACGTCCTGACTTTC.

The V and J genes are TRBV7-3 and TRBJ1-1; D not resolved. The V end was cut by 0 bases, the J end by 2 bases, with 4 bases between. Germline V gene lookup returns CDR1 SGHTA and CDR2 FQGTGA. The CDR3 consists of 13 residues. The CDR3 DNA reads as TGTGCCAGCAGCTTAACTCCAAACACTGAAGCTTTCTTT. Residues: CASSLTPNTEAFF.

The rearrangement links TRBV7-8 to TRBJ1-1, with a weak D call TRBD1 (5 bases). V lost 6 bases, J lost 0 bases, and 20 bases lay in between. From germline, CDR1 is SGHVS and CDR2 FQNEAQ. This CDR3 comprises 17 residues. The CDR3 DNA reads as TGTGCCAGCAGTAACTCCAGGGTACAGTTGATGAACACTGAAGCTTTCTTT. It encodes CASSNSRVQLMNTEAFF.